This T cell receptor (beta chain) stems from a study of metastatic and nonmetastatic thyroid tumors. TCRdb re-processed the PCR reads through MiXCR. The sample shows some 23,000 clones, over 20% of them seen only once. This clone occurred many times. All patients were treatment-naive before thyroid surgery. The CDR3 runs 13 residues. Germline CDR1 and CDR2: MRHNA and SNTAGT. Between the trimmed V and J ends, which lost 5 bases and 7 bases, there was a span of 12 bases. The sequenced sample consisted of blood. The receptor was isolated from a female donor with papillary thyroid cancer or a benign thyroid nodule (not recorded which). Some clones in this sample may be carry-over from other donors' samples. This sequence joins TRBV6-4 and TRBJ1-5; D gene ambiguous. This CDR3 reads CASSREMSQPQHF. The CDR3 DNA reads TGTGCCAGCAGTAGGGAGATGTCCCAGCCCCAGCATTTT.